Listed below are T cell receptor beta chains from one sample, sequenced in a study of vaccination effects on CD4 cells after COVID-19. Using immunoSEQ multiplex PCR, the repertoire was profiled, and TCRdb retains in-frame clones only, with some absent. The sample lists 78,000 or so clones, around 81% occurring once. What these receptors recognize is not known. The sample here was CD4+ T cells from PBMCs cultured with SARS-CoV-2 spike peptides, taken before COVID-19 vaccination. The origin of the receptors is a human donor who received a COVID-19 vaccine. The CDR3 runs from the conserved cysteine through the conserved F or W. D genes are given only for firm matches. Clone size, where shown, is once, few, many, or a class for clones that have expanded.

J gene: TRBJ2-3; clone size: -; V gene: TRBV4-3; D gene: TRBD2; CDR3 DNA: TGCGCCAGCAGCCAAGCCAGCGGGGGGGCCGCTGATACGCAGTATTTT; CDR3 protein: CASSQASGGAADTQYF
J gene: TRBJ2-5; clone size: once; V gene: TRBV7-7; D gene: -; CDR3 DNA: TGTGCCAGCAGCTCACGGGACGGGAGTAGGACCCAGTACTTC; CDR3 protein: CASSSRDGSRTQYF
J gene: TRBJ1-5; clone size: -; V gene: TRBV6-2/TRBV6-3; D gene: -; CDR3 DNA: TGTGCCAGCAGTTATGTGGGGAAAGGGCAGCCCCAGCATTTT; CDR3 protein: CASSYVGKGQPQHF
J gene: TRBJ2-2; clone size: -; V gene: TRBV9; D gene: -; CDR3 DNA: TGTGCCAGCAGCGTATTCAACACCGGGGAGCTGTTTTTT; CDR3 protein: CASSVFNTGELFF
J gene: TRBJ1-2; clone size: -; V gene: TRBV28; D gene: -; CDR3 DNA: TGTGCCAGCAGAACCTCCGGGGGCAAAGTGTTCGAAAACTATGGCTACACCTTC; CDR3 protein: CASRTSGGKVFENYGYTF
J gene: TRBJ2-3; clone size: -; V gene: TRBV9; D gene: -; CDR3 DNA: TGTGCCAGCAGCCCCCGCCTAACCACAGATACGCAGTATTTT; CDR3 protein: CASSPRLTTDTQYF
J gene: TRBJ2-2; clone size: -; V gene: TRBV6-5; D gene: TRBD2; CDR3 DNA: TGTGCCAGCAGTCGACTAGCGGCTAACACCGGGGAGCTGTTTTTT; CDR3 protein: CASSRLAANTGELFF
J gene: TRBJ1-6; clone size: few; V gene: TRBV6-5; D gene: -; CDR3 DNA: TGTGCCAGCAGCGCAGGGTTGGGTAATTCACCCCTCCACTTT; CDR3 protein: CASSAGLGNSPLHF
J gene: TRBJ1-1; clone size: -; V gene: TRBV29-1; D gene: TRBD1; CDR3 DNA: TGCAGCGTTGATAAGACAGGGGGAGATGGAGCTTTCTTT; CDR3 protein: CSVDKTGGDGAFF
J gene: TRBJ1-1; clone size: few; V gene: TRBV18; D gene: -; CDR3 DNA: TGTGCCAGCTCACCGGGACAGAACACTGAAGCTTTCTTT; CDR3 protein: CASSPGQNTEAFF
J gene: TRBJ2-4; clone size: -; V gene: TRBV28; D gene: -; CDR3 DNA: TGTGCCAGCAGCCCTGGAGGAACCAAAAACATTCAGTACTTC; CDR3 protein: CASSPGGTKNIQYF
J gene: TRBJ2-5; clone size: -; V gene: TRBV3-1/TRBV3-2; D gene: -; CDR3 DNA: TGTGCCAGCAGCCAAGCAGAGACCCAGTACTTC; CDR3 protein: CASSQAETQYF
J gene: TRBJ2-1; clone size: once; V gene: TRBV6-5; D gene: TRBD2; CDR3 DNA: TGTGCCAGCAAAGGACTAGCGGGGGAATACAATGAGCAGTTCTTC; CDR3 protein: CASKGLAGEYNEQFF
J gene: TRBJ1-2; clone size: -; V gene: TRBV19; D gene: -; CDR3 DNA: TGTGCCAGTAGTGCTTACCGTAACTATGGCTACACCTTC; CDR3 protein: CASSAYRNYGYTF
J gene: TRBJ1-4; clone size: -; V gene: TRBV3-1/TRBV3-2; D gene: -; CDR3 DNA: TGTGCCAGCAGCCCGCAGACAGGTGGGAATGAAAAACTGTTTTTT; CDR3 protein: CASSPQTGGNEKLFF
J gene: TRBJ2-2; clone size: few; V gene: TRBV2; D gene: -; CDR3 DNA: TGTGCCAGCAGGGGAAACACCGGGGAGCTGTTTTTT; CDR3 protein: CASRGNTGELFF
J gene: TRBJ2-1; clone size: once; V gene: TRBV4-3; D gene: TRBD2; CDR3 DNA: TGCGCCAGCAGCCAAGATCGGACTAGCTACTCCTACAATGAGCAGTTCTTC; CDR3 protein: CASSQDRTSYSYNEQFF